The T cell receptor beta chain under discussion was sequenced for a study of PD-1 blockade in classical Hodgkin lymphoma. In this sample, this clone turned up once. The antigen remains undetermined. Whole-study results and caveats: Relapsed/refractory patients reportedly had lower baseline diversity than newly diagnosed patients.

The patients all showed relapse after autologous stem cell transplantation, while their brentuximab vedotin exposure varied. Best responses included complete response and partial response; otherwise, the best response was progressive disease. This CDR3 contains 15 residues. V was trimmed by 7 bases and J by 1 base, leaving 18 bases between them. CDR1 SGHDT and CDR2 YYEEEE come from the germline V gene. Profiling relied on immunoSEQ multiplex PCR, and the TCRdb table lists in-frame clones only, not all of them. The profile shows more than 45,000 clones, approximately 89% of them singletons. The clonotype comes from a human donor with classical Hodgkin lymphoma. The V gene is TRBV5-6, the J gene TRBJ2-7, with D maybe TRBD2 (6 bases). The sample here was peripheral blood mononuclear cells (PBMCs), taken before the second cycle of nivolumab. CDR3 bases: TGTGCCAGCGGAGGGACCCAAGGGATTTCCTACGAGCAGTACTTC. The encoded protein is CASGGTQGISYEQYF. Complete variable domain (other parts from reference TRBV5-6 and TRBJ2-7): DAGVTQSPTHLIKTRGQQVTLRCSPKSGHDTVSWYQQALGQGPQFIFQYYEEEERQRGNFPDRFSGHQFPNYSSELNVNALLLGDSALYLCASGGTQGISYEQYFGPGTRLTVT.